This TCR beta chain stems from a study of blood T cell repertoires in COVID-19. About the research overall: The analysed material was cDNA or gDNA that came from T cells, B-cell-depleted T cells, or PBMCs.

The repertoire was sequenced with immunoSEQ multiplex PCR; TCRdb's copy has only in-frame clones and lacks some. The sample holds around 300,000 clones, more than 80% seen once. CDR1 is SGHNT, CDR2 YYREEE, per germline (reference sequence). The length of the CDR3 is 14 residues. Germline trimming cut 3 bases from V and 6 bases from J; bases unmatched to any gene: 4. The sequencing sample was made of PBMCs or T cells enriched from blood (not recorded which). The chain carries TRBV5-4 and TRBJ2-2; TRBD1 agrees at 8 bases. This clonotype was sampled from a woman under 30 who had recovered from COVID-19. The CDR3 here is CASSYYRGAGELFF. CDR3 bases: TGTGCCAGCAGCTACTACAGGGGGGCCGGGGAGCTGTTTTTT.